The T cell receptor (beta chain) described here comes from a study of T-cell reconstitution after alpha-beta-depleted transplantation in children. Points from the study as a whole: Several hundred expanded graft clones reportedly gave rise to the alpha-beta T cells present about two months after transplant. After one year, T-cell counts and TCRbeta diversity mostly came from new T cells. Surviving recipient T cells and thymic progenitors underlay high day-60 TCRbeta diversity in some patients.

This clonotype was counted between two and nine times. What it recognizes is unknown. CDR3 length: 13 amino acids. Trimming stripped 2 bases from V and 6 bases from J, with 11 bases between. Looked up from germline, CDR1 is SGHKS and CDR2 is YYEKEE (reference sequence). Unique molecular identifiers tagged the TCRbeta library. TCRdb itself ran the PCR reads through MiXCR, one entry per CDR3 protein. The data contain 540,000 or so distinct CDR3 sequences, about 21% of them seen just once; the ten biggest clones take up 12% to 15%. This rearrangement joins TRBV5-5 to TRBJ2-5; no clear D. The sequence was obtained from a boy under two years old who had a stem cell transplant for acute myeloid leukemia, so the T cells may come from the graft donor. The sequences come from PBMCs, mostly from graft donor cells, collected 360 days after TCRalphabeta/CD19-depleted stem cell transplant. The CDR3 region is CASSFRTDQTQYF. CDR3 bases: TGTGCCAGCAGCTTCCGGACCGATCAGACCCAGTACTTC.